This T cell receptor (beta chain) was sequenced for a study of CD8 T cells in Susac syndrome. Study information: There were Susac syndrome patients who were therapy-naive at blood draw, others on corticosteroids, and others on intravenous immunoglobulin alone.

TEMRA cells were enriched by FACS, and CD4+ and CD8+ T cells were negatively isolated. Germline lookup yields CDR1 SEHNR and CDR2 FQNEAQ (reference sequence). The CDR3 has 16 amino acids. Deletions cut 0 bases from V and 2 bases from J, with 14 bases between. RNA totalling roughly 0.5 to 1 ug underwent reverse transcription with random hexamers. Amplification of TCR beta CDR3 across 54 Vbeta and 13 Jbeta was performed with immunoSEQ multiplex PCR. From the immunoSEQ multiplex PCR reads, TCRdb called clonotypes with MiXCR, one entry per CDR3 protein. The data show about 110,000 distinct CDR3 sequences, around 94% seen once.

This chain links TRBV7-9 with TRBJ2-7, with TRBD2 as a possible D gene (6 bases). Sequenced input: CD8+ T cells from PBMCs. This sequence originates from a human donor with Susac syndrome. CDR3 sequence (DNA): TGTGCCAGCAGCTTAGCGCAAGGCGGGGCCCCCTACGAGCAGTACTTC. Protein: CASSLAQGGAPYEQYF.